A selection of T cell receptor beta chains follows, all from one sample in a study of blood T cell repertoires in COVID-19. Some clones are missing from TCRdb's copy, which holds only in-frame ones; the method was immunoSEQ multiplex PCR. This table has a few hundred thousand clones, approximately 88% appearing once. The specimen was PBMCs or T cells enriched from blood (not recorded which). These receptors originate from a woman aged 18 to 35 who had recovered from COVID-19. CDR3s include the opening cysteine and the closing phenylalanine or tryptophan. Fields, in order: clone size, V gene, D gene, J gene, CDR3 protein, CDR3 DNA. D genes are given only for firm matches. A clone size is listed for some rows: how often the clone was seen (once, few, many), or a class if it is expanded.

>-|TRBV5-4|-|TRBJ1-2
CASSYKRPGWDYGYTF
TGTGCCAGCAGCTATAAGAGGCCGGGGTGGGACTATGGCTACACCTTC
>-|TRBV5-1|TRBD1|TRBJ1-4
CASSGGQGATNEKLFF
TGCGCCAGCAGCGGGGGACAGGGCGCAACTAATGAAAAACTGTTTTTT
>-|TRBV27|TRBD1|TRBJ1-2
CATKGQLRYTF
TGTGCCACCAAGGGACAGTTGCGCTACACCTTC
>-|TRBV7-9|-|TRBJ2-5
CASSLPAAGGETQYF
TGTGCCAGCAGCTTACCAGCGGCAGGCGGGGAGACCCAGTACTTC
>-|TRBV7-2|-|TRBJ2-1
CASSQQSSYNEQFF
TGTGCCAGCAGCCAACAGAGCTCCTACAATGAGCAGTTCTTC
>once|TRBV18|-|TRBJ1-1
CASSSTPGVSEAFF
TGTGCCAGCTCATCCACACCGGGGGTCTCTGAAGCTTTCTTT
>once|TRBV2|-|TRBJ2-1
CASSEDGLGGWDEQFF
TGTGCCAGCAGTGAAGACGGGCTAGGGGGTTGGGATGAGCAGTTCTTC
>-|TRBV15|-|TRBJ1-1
CATSREGTYLSLGAFF
TGTGCCACCAGCAGGGAAGGGACATATTTGTCTTTAGGAGCTTTCTTT
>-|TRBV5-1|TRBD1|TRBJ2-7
CASSWDRGPYEQYF
TGCGCCAGCAGCTGGGACAGGGGGCCATACGAGCAGTACTTC
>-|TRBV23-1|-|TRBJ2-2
CASSQSIPSKESTGELFF
TGCGCCAGCAGTCAATCAATCCCGAGCAAGGAGTCCACCGGGGAGCTGTTTTTT
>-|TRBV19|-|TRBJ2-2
CASVPRGNTGELFF
TGTGCCAGTGTGCCTAGAGGGAACACCGGGGAGCTGTTTTTT
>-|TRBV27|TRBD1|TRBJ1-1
CASSLRDREEAFF
TGTGCCAGCAGTTTACGGGACAGGGAAGAGGCTTTCTTT
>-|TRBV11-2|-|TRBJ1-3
CASSKGHTGAPSNTIYF
TGTGCCAGCAGCAAGGGCCACACAGGCGCTCCCTCAAACACCATATATTTT
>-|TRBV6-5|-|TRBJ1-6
CATSARSPVLFLHF
TGTGCCACCTCTGCTAGGTCACCGGTTTTATTCCTCCACTTT
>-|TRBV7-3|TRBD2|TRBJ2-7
CASSFQGRLADEQYF
TGTGCCAGCAGCTTTCAGGGACGCCTAGCGGACGAGCAGTACTTC
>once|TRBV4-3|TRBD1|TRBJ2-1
CASSQHRGQTYNEQFF
TGCGCCAGCAGCCAACATAGGGGACAGACCTACAATGAGCAGTTCTTC
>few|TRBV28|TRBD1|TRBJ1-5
CASQDRVFWNQPQHF
TGTGCCAGCCAAGACAGGGTATTTTGGAATCAGCCCCAGCATTTT
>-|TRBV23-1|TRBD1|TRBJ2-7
CASSHRDRGHSYEQYF
TGCGCCAGCAGTCACCGGGACAGGGGGCACTCCTACGAGCAGTACTTC
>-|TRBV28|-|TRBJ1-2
CASSFLTAHWNYGYTF
TGTGCCAGCAGTTTTTTGACAGCTCACTGGAACTATGGCTACACCTTC
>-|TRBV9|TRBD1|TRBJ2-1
CASSVPSAGTVYSSYNEQFF
TGTGCCAGCAGCGTCCCCTCGGCAGGGACAGTTTACAGCTCCTACAATGAGCAGTTCTTC
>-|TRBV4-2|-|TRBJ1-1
CASSQDGDFRETEAFF
TGTGCCAGCAGCCAAGATGGCGACTTTAGGGAGACTGAAGCTTTCTTT
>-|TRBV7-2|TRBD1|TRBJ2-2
CASSKQGRELFF
TGTGCCAGCAGCAAACAGGGGAGGGAGCTGTTTTTT
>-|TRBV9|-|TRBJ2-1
CASSVEGAHNEQFF
TGTGCCAGCAGCGTAGAAGGGGCGCACAATGAGCAGTTCTTC
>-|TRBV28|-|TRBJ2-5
CASTLLGEQETQYF
TGTGCCAGCACTCTACTAGGAGAACAAGAGACCCAGTACTTC
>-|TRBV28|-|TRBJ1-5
CASKPPGQPQPQHF
TGTGCCAGCAAACCTCCGGGACAACCTCAGCCCCAGCATTTT
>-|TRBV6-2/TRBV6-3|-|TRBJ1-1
CASSYTGGRRKNTEAFF
TGTGCCAGCAGTTACACGGGGGGTCGGCGTAAGAACACTGAAGCTTTCTTT
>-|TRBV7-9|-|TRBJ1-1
CASSATGRTEAFF
TGTGCCAGCAGCGCAACAGGGCGAACTGAAGCTTTCTTT
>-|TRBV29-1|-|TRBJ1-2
CSVSAGTKTSYGYTF
TGCAGCGTCTCAGCCGGGACAAAAACTTCCTATGGCTACACCTTC
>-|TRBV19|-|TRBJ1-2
CASSPGKYGGYTF
TGTGCCAGTAGTCCAGGGAAGTACGGAGGCTACACCTTC
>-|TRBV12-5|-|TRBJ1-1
CASGLGQSDTEAFF
TGTGCTAGTGGTTTAGGACAATCGGACACTGAAGCTTTCTTT
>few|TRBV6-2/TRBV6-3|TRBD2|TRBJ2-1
CASSLGGAIYNEQFF
TGTGCCAGCAGTCTCGGGGGGGCCATCTACAATGAGCAGTTCTTC
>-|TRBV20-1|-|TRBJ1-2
CSARVGSGYTF
TGCAGTGCTAGGGTAGGGAGCGGCTACACCTTC
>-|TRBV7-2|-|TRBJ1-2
CASSRSGPYGYTF
TGTGCCAGCAGCCGGTCCGGTCCCTATGGCTACACCTTC
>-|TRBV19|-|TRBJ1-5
CASRPVGGGQPQHF
TGTGCCAGTAGGCCGGTGGGCGGGGGTCAGCCCCAGCATTTT
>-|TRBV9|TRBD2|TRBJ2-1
CASSVEAFSGRNRNEQFF
TGTGCCAGCAGCGTAGAAGCCTTTAGCGGGAGGAACCGCAATGAGCAGTTCTTC
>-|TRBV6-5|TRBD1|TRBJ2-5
CASRSGTGVVETQYF
TGTGCCAGCAGATCCGGGACAGGGGTAGTAGAGACCCAGTACTTC
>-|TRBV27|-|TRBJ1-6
CASSLRAGAGNSPLHF
TGTGCCAGCAGTTTGAGGGCCGGAGCAGGTAATTCACCCCTCCACTTT
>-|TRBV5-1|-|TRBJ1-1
CASSLAVGEGTEAFF
TGCGCCAGCAGCTTGGCGGTGGGCGAGGGCACTGAAGCTTTCTTT
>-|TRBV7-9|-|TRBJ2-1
CASSLGAFNEQFF
TGTGCCAGCAGCTTAGGGGCTTTCAATGAGCAGTTCTTC
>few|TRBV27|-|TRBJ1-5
CASSSRPLGNQPQHF
TGTGCCAGCAGTTCCAGGCCCTTGGGCAATCAGCCCCAGCATTTT
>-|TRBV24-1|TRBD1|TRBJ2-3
CATSDFGRGFTDTQYF
TGTGCCACCAGTGATTTTGGCAGGGGGTTCACAGATACGCAGTATTTT
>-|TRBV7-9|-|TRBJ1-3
CASSLAPGNTIYF
TGTGCCAGCAGCTTAGCCCCAGGGAACACCATATATTTT
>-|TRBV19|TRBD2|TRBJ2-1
CASSLSGRGEQFF
TGTGCCAGTAGTCTTAGCGGGAGGGGTGAGCAGTTCTTC
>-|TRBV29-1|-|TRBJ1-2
CSVKPDSLYGYTF
TGCAGCGTCAAACCCGACAGTCTCTATGGCTACACCTTC
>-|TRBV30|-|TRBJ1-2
CAWSAGSGYTF
TGTGCCTGGAGTGCAGGTTCTGGCTACACCTTC